The clone carrying this T cell receptor beta chain was seen many times. The antigen remains unidentified. The data were obtained in a study of T cells after yellow fever vaccination. Findings of the study overall: By day 5 rather than day 15, the secondary response had peaked, though it was weaker. Abundant clonotypes from the bulk population could get into FACS-sorted repertoires as contaminants. At around 95% for CD4 and about 87% for CD8, most primary-vaccination clones showed up again after the booster.

TCRdb redid the calling of the 5' RACE reads with MiXCR, one entry per CDR3 protein. The sample has 100,000 to 150,000 distinct CDR3 sequences, more than 6.5% seen once. Germline V gene sequence: CDR1 DFQATT, CDR2 SNEGSKA (reference sequence). Trimming cost V 3 bases and J 6 bases, with 8 bases left between them. This CDR3 is built from 12 residues. This specimen consisted of CD4+ T cells sorted from PBMCs, obtained roughly 10 days after the first yellow fever vaccination. The TCR sequence derives from a man aged 18-30 years who received the YFV17D yellow fever vaccine. The chain links TRBV20-1 to TRBJ1-4; D ambiguous. This CDR3 is CSARGLDEKLFF. The CDR3 DNA reads as TGCAGTGCTAGGGGGTTAGATGAAAAACTGTTTTTT.